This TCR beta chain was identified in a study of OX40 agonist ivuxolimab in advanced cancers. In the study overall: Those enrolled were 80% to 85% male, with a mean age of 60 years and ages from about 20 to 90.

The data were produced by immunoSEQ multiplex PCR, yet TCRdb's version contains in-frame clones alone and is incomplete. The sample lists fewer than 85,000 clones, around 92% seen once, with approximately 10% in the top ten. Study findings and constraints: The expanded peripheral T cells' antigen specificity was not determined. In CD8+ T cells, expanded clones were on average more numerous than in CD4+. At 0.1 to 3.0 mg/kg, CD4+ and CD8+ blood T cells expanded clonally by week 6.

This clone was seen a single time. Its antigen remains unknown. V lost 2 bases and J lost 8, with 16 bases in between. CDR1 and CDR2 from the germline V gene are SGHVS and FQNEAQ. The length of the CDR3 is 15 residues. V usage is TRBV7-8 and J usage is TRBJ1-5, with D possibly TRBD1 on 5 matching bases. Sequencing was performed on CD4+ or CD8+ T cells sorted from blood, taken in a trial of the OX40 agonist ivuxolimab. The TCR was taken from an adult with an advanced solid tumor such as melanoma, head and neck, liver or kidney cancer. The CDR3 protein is CASSLLDGGKEPQHF. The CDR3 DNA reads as TGTGCCAGCAGCTTATTGGACGGGGGTAAAGAGCCCCAGCATTTT.